The 3 T cell receptor beta chains presented below share a single source sample, sequenced in a study of beta chain features in type 1 diabetes. Every bit of the isolated RNA underwent reverse transcription, so sequencing read expressed TCRB transcripts. Repertoires were generated with immunoSEQ multiplex PCR, while TCRdb's copy carries only in-frame clones and drops some. The sample has 620,000 or so clones, about 14% seen once. Sequencing was done on a sample of naive CD4+ T cells from blood. The source of these receptors is a man aged 18-30 years in good health.

CDR3 DNA sequence: TGTGCCAGTCCGTGGAGGATGGGGTACTCGCCAGATACGCAGTATTTT. Protein product: CASPWRMGYSPDTQYF. V usage is TRBV5-4 and J usage is TRBJ2-3; D is perhaps TRBD2 (5 bases). CDR1 SGHNT and CDR2 YYREEE come from the germline V gene (reference sequence). This CDR3 spans 16 amino acids. The V and J ends lost 8 bases and 4 bases respectively, with 23 bases between them.

This clone was seen a handful of times. V gene TRBV5-1 combines with J gene TRBJ2-3; 8 bases line up with TRBD1. J lost 3 bases, V lost 6 bases, and 6 bases had no gene match. CDR1 and CDR2 from the germline V gene are SGHRS and YFSETQ. The CDR3 sequence is 14 residues long. In nucleotides, the CDR3 is TGCGCCAGCAACGAACAGGGGGTAACAGATACGCAGTATTTT. Its translation: CASNEQGVTDTQYF.

V and J are TRBV29-1 and TRBJ1-1; maybe TRBD1 (6 bases). CDR1 is SQVTM and CDR2 is ANQGSEA in the germline V gene. The CDR3 covers 13 residues. V was pared by 2 bases and J by 6 bases, with 13 bases between. The CDR3 nucleotides read TGCAGCGTTGAAAACAGGGCAGGGGCTGAAGCTTTCTTT. It translates to CSVENRAGAEAFF.